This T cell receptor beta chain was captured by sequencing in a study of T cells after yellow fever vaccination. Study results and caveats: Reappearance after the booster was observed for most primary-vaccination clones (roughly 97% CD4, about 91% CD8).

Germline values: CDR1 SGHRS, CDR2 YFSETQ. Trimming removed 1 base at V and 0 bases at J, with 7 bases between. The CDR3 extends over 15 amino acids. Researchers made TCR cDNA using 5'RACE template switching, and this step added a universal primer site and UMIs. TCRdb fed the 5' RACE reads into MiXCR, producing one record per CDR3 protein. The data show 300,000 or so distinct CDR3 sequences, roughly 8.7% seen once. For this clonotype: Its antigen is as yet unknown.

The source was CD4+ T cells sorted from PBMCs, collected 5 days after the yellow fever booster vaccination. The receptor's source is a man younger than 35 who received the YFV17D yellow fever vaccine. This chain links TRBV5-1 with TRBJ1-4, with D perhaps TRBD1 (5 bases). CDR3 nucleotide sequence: TGCGCCAGCAGCTTGACAGGAGCAACTAATGAAAAACTGTTTTTT. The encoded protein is CASSLTGATNEKLFF.